Below, 31 T cell receptor beta chains from the same sample are listed, as sequenced in a study of blood T cells in healthy people across ages. A second PCR, run for about 7 to 11 cycles, used a sample-barcoded 5' primer plus a J-beta primer mix. TCRdb ran MiXCR on the 5' RACE reads and lists one entry per CDR3 protein. The table shows about 1.5 million distinct CDR3 sequences, with 42% occurring only once. Sequenced input: blood. These receptors came from a woman under 30 in good health.

This clonotype was seen only a few times. The chain carries TRBV5-1 and TRBJ2-2; perhaps TRBD2 as D (6 bases). Trimming shortened V by 4 bases and J by 0 bases, and 19 bases separated the two germline ends. The CDR3 has 18 residues. Per the germline V gene, CDR1 is SGHRS and CDR2 is YFSETQ. The CDR3 DNA reads TGCGCCAGCAGCGGGGGACTGGCGGGGACCGCGAACACCGGGGAGCTGTTTTTT. It is translated as CASSGGLAGTANTGELFF.

This rearrangement joins TRBV6-5 to TRBJ1-2; 8 bases align to TRBD1. The CDR3 totals 13 residues. Losses at the gene ends were 6 bases for V and 4 bases for J; bases not matched to a gene: 4. Germline loops: CDR1 MNHEY, CDR2 SVGAGI. CDR3 coding DNA: TGTGCCAGCAGCAACACAGGGGGCTATGGCTACACCTTC. Its protein is CASSNTGGYGYTF.

V usage is TRBV2 and J usage is TRBJ2-3, with 12 bases identical to TRBD2. J gave up 10 bases and V 6 bases, and 20 bases lay outside the gene matches. This CDR3 comprises 18 residues. The germline gives CDR1 SNHLY, CDR2 FYNNEI. CDR3 sequence reads: CASRPRTSGKLIGGPQYF. In nucleotides, the CDR3 is TGTGCCAGCAGGCCAAGGACTAGCGGGAAGTTGATAGGTGGTCCGCAGTATTTT.

J is TRBJ2-3 and V is TRBV20-1, with D tentatively TRBD2 (6 bases). Germline V gene sequence: CDR1 DFQATT, CDR2 SNEGSKA (reference sequence). Trimming left V 6 bases short and J 0 bases short, with 19 bases between. The CDR3 contains 16 residues. The CDR3 protein is CSARDWVLSSTDTQYF. DNA for the CDR3: TGCAGTGCAAGGGACTGGGTGTTATCTAGCACAGATACGCAGTATTTT.

The chain links TRBV27 to TRBJ2-3, with 7 nucleotides matching TRBD2. CDR3 length: 13 residues. Trimming took 9 bases from V and 2 from J; bases not matched to a gene: 5. CDR1 is MNHEY and CDR2 is SMNVEV in the germline V gene (reference sequence). The CDR3 spells CASRGSFTDTQYF. DNA of the CDR3: TGTGCCAGTCGCGGGAGTTTCACAGATACGCAGTATTTT.

The chain uses TRBV7-9 and TRBJ2-7; 12 bases align to TRBD1. Trimming cost V 8 bases and J 0 bases; bases outside gene matches: 17. CDR1 and CDR2 from the germline V gene are SEHNR and FQNEAQ (reference sequence). The CDR3 is made up of 19 amino acids. Here the CDR3 reads CASEPKRDRGRMSSYEQYF. The CDR3 nucleotides are TGTGCCAGCGAGCCAAAAAGGGACAGGGGGCGGATGAGCTCCTACGAGCAGTACTTC. Full variable domain (rest looked up from reference TRBV7-9 and TRBJ2-7): DTGVSQNPRHKITKRGQNVTFRCDPISEHNRLYWYRQTLGQGPEFLTYFQNEAQLEKSRLLSDRFSAERPKGSFSTLEIQRTEQGDSAMYLCASEPKRDRGRMSSYEQYFGPGTRLTVT.

The V and J genes are TRBV6-6 and TRBJ2-4; a weak D match, TRBD1 (6 bases). The J call may be wrong; the DNA end is better matched by TRBJ2-7. Germline CDR1 and CDR2: MNHNY and SVGAGI (reference sequence). The CDR3 loop spans 13 amino acids. The CDR3 reads CASRAGSGDEQYF. In DNA, the CDR3 is TGTGCCAGCAGAGCCGGGTCAGGGGACGAGCAGTACTTC.

The J gene is TRBJ1-1, the V gene TRBV10-3, with D perhaps matching TRBD1 (6 bases). Germline CDR1 reads ENHRY; CDR2 reads SYGVKD. The germline V and J ends were trimmed by 2 bases and 3 bases, with 13 bases remaining between them. This CDR3 comprises 15 residues. CDR3 region: CAISEAQGTDTEAFF. The CDR3 DNA reads TGTGCCATCAGTGAGGCACAGGGAACGGACACTGAAGCTTTCTTT.

The chain links TRBV12-3 or TRBV12-4 to TRBJ2-1; 7 bases match TRBD2. The CDR3 has 16 amino acids. V shed 4 bases and J 5 bases; nucleotides not matched to a gene: 11. The CDR3 DNA is TGTGCCAGCAGTTCAAACCGGGACTACCCCCACAATGAGCAGTTCTTC. As protein: CASSSNRDYPHNEQFF.

V and J are TRBV20-1 and TRBJ2-3; 7 bases line up with TRBD2. The CDR3 is 14 amino acids. Germline V gene sequence: CDR1 DFQATT, CDR2 SNEGSKA (reference sequence). The J segment lost 2 bases and the V segment lost 6 bases, leaving 8 bases of the junction unmatched. The CDR3 is CSAVLRGDTDTQYF. CDR3 DNA: TGCAGTGCCGTTCTTCGGGGGGACACAGATACGCAGTATTTT.

This clonotype has a handful of counts. The chain couples TRBV5-1 to TRBJ2-1, with D tentatively TRBD1 or TRBD2 (5 bases each). CDR1 and CDR2 from the germline V gene are SGHRS and YFSETQ. Trimming took off 1 base at V and 5 bases at J, with 16 bases between the two ends. CDR3 length equals 16 residues. The CDR3, as DNA: TGCGCCAGCAGCTTGTTAGGGAAGGGGAGAAACAATGAGCAGTTCTTC. As protein: CASSLLGKGRNNEQFF. The entire variable domain, with the rest obtained from reference TRBV5-1 and TRBJ2-1, is as follows: KAGVTQTPRYLIKTRGQQVTLSCSPISGHRSVSWYQQTPGQGLQFLFEYFSETQRNKGNFPGRFSGRQFSNSRSEMNVSTLELGDSALYLCASSLLGKGRNNEQFFGPGTRLTVL.

CDR3 amino acids: CAISEGGSLHNEQYF. In DNA, the CDR3 is TGTGCCATCAGTGAAGGAGGGTCCCTCCACAATGAGCAGTACTTC. This chain connects TRBV10-3 to TRBJ2-4; the D gene is possibly TRBD2 (6 bases). The CDR3 covers 15 residues. CDR1 and CDR2 (germline): ENHRY, SYGVKD. V shed 3 bases and J shed 13 bases, with 22 bases lying between them.

The chain has TRBV20-1 and TRBJ2-5, with 15 positions matching TRBD2. Unmatched junction bases numbered 5, after V lost 0 bases and J lost 6 bases. This CDR3 spans 16 amino acids. The V gene's germline CDR1 is DFQATT and CDR2 SNEGSKA (reference sequence). The CDR3, as DNA: TGCAGTGCTAGAGATCTCGGGACTAGCGGGGGGAAGACCCAGTACTTC. This encodes CSARDLGTSGGKTQYF.

This clonotype was observed a few times. The chain is built from TRBV5-6 and TRBJ1-2, with D hard to call. V was clipped by 3 bases and J by 3 bases, with 9 bases between them. In germline, CDR1 is SGHDT, CDR2 YYEEEE. The CDR3 loop spans 13 amino acids. CDR3 sequence (DNA): TGTGCCAGCAGCTGGACTGGAGACTATGGCTACACCTTC. This sequence encodes CASSWTGDYGYTF.

The count of this clonotype is one. The chain links TRBV30 to TRBJ1-2, with D possibly being TRBD1 (6 bases). Trimming stripped 3 bases from V and 2 bases from J, with 13 bases between. CDR3 length equals 14 residues. The germline V gene encodes CDR1 GTSNPN and CDR2 SVGIG (reference sequence). CDR3 amino acids: CAWRVTGSNYGYTF. CDR3 nucleotide sequence: TGTGCCTGGAGGGTTACAGGGTCGAACTATGGCTACACCTTC.

As concerns this clonotype: A junction end diverges from the germline sequence, so it may reflect a read error. This rearrangement joins TRBV5-5 to TRBJ2-1; D may be TRBD2 (5 bases). CDR1 is SGHKS and CDR2 is YYEKEE in the germline V gene (reference sequence). The CDR3 is made up of 16 amino acids. The CDR3 DNA follows: TGTGCCAGCAGTCCTGACGGAGCCGGAGGCTACAATAAGCAGTTCTTC. Encoded protein: CASSPDGAGGYNKQFF.

The genes are TRBV10-2 and TRBJ1-5; TRBD1 agrees at 10 bases. The CDR3 extends over 17 amino acids. V lost 3 bases, J lost 7 bases, and 12 bases stayed unmatched. Germline CDR1 and CDR2: WSHSY and SAAADI. The CDR3 loop is CASSDSRTGGRGQPQHF. Written as DNA, the CDR3 is TGCGCCAGCAGTGATAGCAGGACAGGGGGTCGGGGACAGCCCCAGCATTTT.

The CDR3 DNA reads as TGTGCCAGCAGCCGTGGACAGGGGGCAGAGCAGTTCTTC. Translation: CASSRGQGAEQFF. The J gene is TRBJ2-1, the V gene TRBV21-1; the table's D call of TRBD1 was not tested on the DNA. TRBV21-1 is a pseudogene segment. This CDR3 contains 13 residues.

The chain combines TRBV20-1 with TRBJ2-3, with 7 positions matching TRBD1. Germline CDR1 is DFQATT and CDR2 is SNEGSKA (reference sequence). The CDR3 contains 16 residues. Losses at the gene ends were 3 bases for V and 0 bases for J; bases not matched to a gene: 9. Written as DNA, the CDR3 is TGCAGTGCTAGTTTTCGGGACAGACAAAGCACAGATACGCAGTATTTT. Encoded protein: CSASFRDRQSTDTQYF.

The chain has TRBV11-2 and TRBJ2-7; 7 nucleotides align to TRBD1. The CDR3 contains 18 residues. CDR1 SGHAT and CDR2 FQNNGV come from the germline V gene. Losses at the gene ends were 3 bases for V and 3 bases for J; bases not matched to a gene: 17. As DNA, the CDR3 is TGTGCCAGCAGCTTCGACTATCCCCAGCCGGGACAGCTCTACGAGCAGTACTTC. Protein sequence: CASSFDYPQPGQLYEQYF.

As concerns this clonotype: This may be a read error: a much more frequent sequence differs by one nucleotide. The genes are TRBV10-3 and TRBJ2-3, with 10 bases aligning to TRBD2. This CDR3 has 14 amino acids. Germline V CDR1 and CDR2: ENHRY, SYGVKD. As DNA, the CDR3 is TGTGCCTCGAGGACTAGCGGATCCACAGATATGCAGTATTTT. This encodes CASRTSGSTDMQYF.

The chain links TRBV19 to TRBJ2-1; a weak D match, TRBD1 (6 bases). The J call may be mistaken, given a closer DNA end match to TRBJ2-7. The CDR3 is 12 residues long. The germline V gene encodes CDR1 LNHDA and CDR2 SQIVND (reference sequence). In DNA, the CDR3 is TGTGCCAGAAGTCGCAGGGGCGGCGAGCAGTACTTC. Its translation: CARSRRGGEQYF.

The V call is TRBV28, the J call TRBJ2-3, with D perhaps matching TRBD2 (7 bases). The CDR3 totals 11 residues. Germline V gene sequence: CDR1 MDHEN, CDR2 SYDVKM. Trimming removed 8 bases at V and 6 bases at J, with 9 bases between. This CDR3 is CASAGADTQYF. In nucleotides, the CDR3 is TGTGCCAGCGCGGGGGCCGATACGCAGTATTTT. The whole variable domain, filled in from reference TRBV28 and TRBJ2-3, reads DVKVTQSSRYLVKRTGEKVFLECVQDMDHENMFWYRQDPGLGLRLIYFSYDVKMKEKGDIPEGYSVSREKKERFSLILESASTNQTSMYLCASAGADTQYFGPGTRLTVL.

This clonotype was observed a handful of times. The chain couples TRBV20-1 to TRBJ2-5; 9 bases align to TRBD2. The closer fit of TRBJ2-7 to the DNA end suggests the J call may be wrong. The CDR3 totals 15 residues. The germline gives CDR1 DFQATT, CDR2 SNEGSKA (reference sequence). In DNA, the CDR3 is TGCAGTGCTAGCAGCGGGGGGCTCCAGATTGTCGAGCAGTACTTC. Its protein product is CSASSGGLQIVEQYF.

This clonotype was counted only a few times. The rearrangement links TRBV10-3 to TRBJ2-3; D unresolved. The germline V gene encodes CDR1 ENHRY and CDR2 SYGVKD. The length of the CDR3 is 17 residues. Trimming removed 0 bases from V and 0 bases from J, with 13 bases in between. CDR3 amino acids: CAISESKALLSTDTQYF. CDR3 in DNA: TGTGCCATCAGTGAGTCGAAGGCACTCCTGAGCACAGATACGCAGTATTTT.

The V gene is TRBV6-5, the J gene TRBJ2-2; 11 bases are shared with TRBD2. V shed 4 bases and J 3 bases; nucleotides not matched to a gene: 13. Germline CDR1 is MNHEY and CDR2 is SVGAGI. The CDR3 runs to 19 residues. The CDR3 DNA sequence: TGTGCCAGCAGTTCCGGGACTAGCGGTCACCACCCATACACCGGGGAGCTGTTTTTT. This sequence encodes CASSSGTSGHHPYTGELFF.

This sequence joins TRBV5-1 and TRBJ1-2, with D possibly TRBD1 on 5 matching bases. This CDR3 contains 11 residues. CDR1 and CDR2 from the germline V gene are SGHRS and YFSETQ. Trimming took off 3 bases at V and 7 bases at J, with 7 bases between the two ends. CDR3 amino acids: CASSSGSGYTF. The CDR3 DNA reads TGCGCCAGCAGCTCAGGGAGTGGCTACACCTTC.

Comment on this clonotype: The junction departs from the called germline gene at one end, perhaps through a read error. The chain is built from TRBV16 and TRBJ1-5, with a possible D match to TRBD1 (6 bases). This CDR3 is built from 14 residues. Germline V gene data show CDR1 as KGHSY and CDR2 as FQNENV. As DNA, the CDR3 is TGTGTCAGCTCCTCGGACAGCTTCAATCAGCCCCAGCATTTT. Residues: CVSSSDSFNQPQHF.

This rearrangement joins TRBV27 to TRBJ2-4; weak D call: TRBD2 (5 bases). The V gene lost 6 bases and the J gene lost 14 bases, with 14 bases spanning the gap. The V gene's germline CDR1 is MNHEY and CDR2 SMNVEV (reference sequence). CDR3 size: 11 residues. The CDR3, as DNA: TGTGCCAGCAGGTCTTTGAGGGTTGAGTACTTC. Its translation is CASRSLRVEYF.

DNA of the CDR3: TGCAGTGCCCTCCCGGGCAATGAGCAGTTCTTC. Protein product: CSALPGNEQFF. The rearrangement links TRBV20-1 to TRBJ2-1; no reliable D call. V lost 6 bases to trimming and J lost 6 bases, with 9 bases between them. In germline, CDR1 is DFQATT, CDR2 SNEGSKA (reference sequence). The length of the CDR3 is 11 residues.

The CDR3 nucleotides are TGCGCCAGCAGCTTGGGGGGGACACAAGCCTGCGAGCAGTACTTC. As protein: CASSLGGTQACEQYF. V and J are TRBV5-1 and TRBJ2-7; tentatively, D is TRBD1 (6 bases). The V gene's germline CDR1 is SGHRS and CDR2 YFSETQ. V lost 0 bases and J lost 6, with 16 bases in between. CDR3 length: 15 amino acids.